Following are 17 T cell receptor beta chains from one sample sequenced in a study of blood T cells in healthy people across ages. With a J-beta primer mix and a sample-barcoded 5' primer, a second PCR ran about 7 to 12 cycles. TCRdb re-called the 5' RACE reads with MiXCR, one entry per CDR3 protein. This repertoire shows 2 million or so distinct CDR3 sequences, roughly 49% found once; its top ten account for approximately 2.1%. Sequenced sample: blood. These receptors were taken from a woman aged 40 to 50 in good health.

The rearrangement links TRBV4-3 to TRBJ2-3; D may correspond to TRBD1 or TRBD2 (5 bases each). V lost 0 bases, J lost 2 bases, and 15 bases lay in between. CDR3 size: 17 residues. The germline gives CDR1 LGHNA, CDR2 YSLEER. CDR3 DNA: TGCGCCAGCAGCCAAGAGGACGGGGCAGCTAACACAGATACGCAGTATTTT. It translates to CASSQEDGAANTDTQYF.

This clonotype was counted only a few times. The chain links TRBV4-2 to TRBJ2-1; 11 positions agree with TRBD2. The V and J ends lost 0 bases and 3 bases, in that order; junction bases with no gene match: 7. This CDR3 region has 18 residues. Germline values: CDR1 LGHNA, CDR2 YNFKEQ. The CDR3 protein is CASSQDLRLAGSYNEQFF. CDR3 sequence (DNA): TGTGCCAGCAGCCAAGACCTGAGACTAGCGGGGAGCTACAATGAGCAGTTCTTC.

The chain's CDR3 is CASMGQGNSPLHF. In nucleotides, the CDR3 is TGTGCCAGCATGGGACAGGGTAATTCACCCCTCCACTTT. The chain combines TRBV28 with TRBJ1-6; TRBD1 matches 9 bases. CDR3 length equals 13 residues. CDR1 is MDHEN, CDR2 SYDVKM, per germline. V dropped 7 bases and J dropped 6; count of bases not matched to a gene: 1.

The DNA for the CDR3 is TGTGCCACCACCTCGAGTTCCGCAGATACGCAGTATTTT. Translated, it gives CATTSSSADTQYF. The rearrangement links TRBV15 to TRBJ2-3; D call uncertain. The CDR3 sequence is 13 residues long. Germline CDR1 is LNHNV and CDR2 is YYDKDF (reference sequence). Trimming stripped 7 bases from V and 4 bases from J, with 12 bases between.

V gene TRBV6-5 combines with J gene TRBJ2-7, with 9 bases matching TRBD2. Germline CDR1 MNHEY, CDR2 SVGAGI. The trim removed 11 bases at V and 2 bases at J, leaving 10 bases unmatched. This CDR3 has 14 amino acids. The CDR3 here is CAVGESGRTYEQYF. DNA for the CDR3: TGTGCCGTTGGAGAGAGCGGGAGGACCTACGAGCAGTACTTC.

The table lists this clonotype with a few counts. CDR3 bases: TGTGCCACCTCAGGGGTAACCGGCGCTCGGGGAGTGGATGGCTACACCTTC. Amino acid sequence: CATSGVTGARGVDGYTF. The chain employs TRBV3-1 and TRBJ1-2, with a weak D call TRBD1 (6 bases). Germline V CDR1 and CDR2: LGHDT, YNNKEL (reference sequence). Trimming took off 10 bases at V and 6 bases at J, with 30 bases between the two ends. The CDR3 runs to 17 residues.

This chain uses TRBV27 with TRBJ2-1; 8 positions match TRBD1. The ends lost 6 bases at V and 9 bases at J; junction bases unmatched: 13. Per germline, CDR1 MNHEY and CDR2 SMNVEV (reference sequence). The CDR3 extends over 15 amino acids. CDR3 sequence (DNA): TGTGCCAGCAGCCCCGCAGGGGGCTCATGGGGTGAGCAGTTCTTC. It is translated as CASSPAGGSWGEQFF.

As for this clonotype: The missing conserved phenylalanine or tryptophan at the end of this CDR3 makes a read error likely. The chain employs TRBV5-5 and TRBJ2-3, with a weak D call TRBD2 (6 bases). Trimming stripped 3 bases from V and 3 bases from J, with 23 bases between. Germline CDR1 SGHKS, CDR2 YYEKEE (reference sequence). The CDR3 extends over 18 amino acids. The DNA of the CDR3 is TGTGCCAGCAGCTCGAAAGGAGGGCTAGCAGGTAGTACAGATACGCAGTATGTT. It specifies CASSSKGGLAGSTDTQYV.

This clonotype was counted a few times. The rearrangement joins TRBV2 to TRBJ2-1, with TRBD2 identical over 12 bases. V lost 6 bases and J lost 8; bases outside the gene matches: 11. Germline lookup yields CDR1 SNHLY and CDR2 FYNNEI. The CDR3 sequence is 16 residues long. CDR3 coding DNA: TGTGCCAGCAGAAGACTAGCGGGAGCCGTTGGCGATGAGCAGTTCTTC. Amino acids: CASRRLAGAVGDEQFF.

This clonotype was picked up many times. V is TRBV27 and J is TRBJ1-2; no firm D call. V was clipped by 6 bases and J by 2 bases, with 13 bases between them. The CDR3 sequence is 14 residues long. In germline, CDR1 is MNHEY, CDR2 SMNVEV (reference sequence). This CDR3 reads CASSLSTGNYGYTF. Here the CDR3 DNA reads TGTGCCAGCAGCTTAAGTACGGGGAACTATGGCTACACCTTC.

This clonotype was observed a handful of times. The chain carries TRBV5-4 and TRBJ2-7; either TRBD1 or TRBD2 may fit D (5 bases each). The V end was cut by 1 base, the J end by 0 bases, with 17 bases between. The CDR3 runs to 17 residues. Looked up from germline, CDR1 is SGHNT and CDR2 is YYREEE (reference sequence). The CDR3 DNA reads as TGTGCCAGCAGCTTGAAGTCCGGGGCTGGAGGCTCCTACGAGCAGTACTTC. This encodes CASSLKSGAGGSYEQYF.

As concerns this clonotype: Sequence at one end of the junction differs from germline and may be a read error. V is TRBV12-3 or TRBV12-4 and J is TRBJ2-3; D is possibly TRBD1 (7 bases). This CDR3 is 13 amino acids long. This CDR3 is CAGSVRGGGSQYF. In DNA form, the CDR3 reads TGTGCCGGCAGTGTCCGCGGAGGGGGCTCGCAGTATTTT.

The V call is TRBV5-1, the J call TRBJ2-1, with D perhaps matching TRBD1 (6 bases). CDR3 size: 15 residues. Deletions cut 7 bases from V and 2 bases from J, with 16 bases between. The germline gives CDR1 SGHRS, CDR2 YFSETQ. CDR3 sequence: CASLREDRAYNEQFF. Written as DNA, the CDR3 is TGCGCCAGCCTCCGTGAGGACAGAGCCTACAATGAGCAGTTCTTC.

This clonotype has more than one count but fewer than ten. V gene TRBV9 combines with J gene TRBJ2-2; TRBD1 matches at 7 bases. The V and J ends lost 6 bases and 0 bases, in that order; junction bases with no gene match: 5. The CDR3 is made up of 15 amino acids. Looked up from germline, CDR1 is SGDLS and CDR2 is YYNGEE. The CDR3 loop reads CASKTGTANTGELFF. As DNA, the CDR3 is TGTGCCAGCAAGACCGGGACAGCGAACACCGGGGAGCTGTTTTTT.

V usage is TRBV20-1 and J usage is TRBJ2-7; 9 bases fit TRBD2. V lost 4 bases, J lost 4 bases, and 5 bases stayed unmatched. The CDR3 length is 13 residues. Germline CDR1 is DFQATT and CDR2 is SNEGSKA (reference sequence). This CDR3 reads CSATQRGDYEQYF. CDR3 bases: TGCAGTGCTACCCAGCGGGGGGATTACGAGCAGTACTTC.

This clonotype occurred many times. The CDR3 region has the DNA TGCGCCAGCAGCCAAATGTATAGGAGCTCCTACGAGCAGTACTTC. The encoded protein is CASSQMYRSSYEQYF. V usage is TRBV4-3 and J usage is TRBJ2-7; D unresolved. Trimming stripped 2 bases from V and 0 bases from J, with 11 bases between. This CDR3 contains 15 residues. Per germline, CDR1 LGHNA and CDR2 YSLEER.

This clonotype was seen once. The CDR3 protein is CSGAGGPRNEQFF. The CDR3 DNA is TGCAGTGGTGCGGGGGGGCCGCGGAATGAGCAGTTCTTC. The chain joins TRBV20-1 to TRBJ2-1; the match to TRBD2 covers 9 bases. The CDR3 extends over 13 amino acids. The V gene end was trimmed by 7 bases and the J gene end by 7 bases; junction bases not matched to a gene: 8. The germline gives CDR1 DFQATT, CDR2 SNEGSKA (reference sequence).